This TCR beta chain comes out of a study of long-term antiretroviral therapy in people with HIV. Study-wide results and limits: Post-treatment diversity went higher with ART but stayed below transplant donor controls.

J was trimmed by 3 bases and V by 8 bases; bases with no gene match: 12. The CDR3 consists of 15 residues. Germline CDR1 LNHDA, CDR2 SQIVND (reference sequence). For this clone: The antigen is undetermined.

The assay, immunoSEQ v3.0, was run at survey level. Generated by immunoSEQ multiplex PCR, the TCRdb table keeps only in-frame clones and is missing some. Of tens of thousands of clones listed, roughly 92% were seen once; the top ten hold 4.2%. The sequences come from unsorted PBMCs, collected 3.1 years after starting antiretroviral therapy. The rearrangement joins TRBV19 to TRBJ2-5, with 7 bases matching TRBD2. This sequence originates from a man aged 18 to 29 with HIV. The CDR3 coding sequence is TGTGCCAGTTATAGTAGAGGCGGGAGCAAAGAGACCCAGTACTTC. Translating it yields CASYSRGGSKETQYF.